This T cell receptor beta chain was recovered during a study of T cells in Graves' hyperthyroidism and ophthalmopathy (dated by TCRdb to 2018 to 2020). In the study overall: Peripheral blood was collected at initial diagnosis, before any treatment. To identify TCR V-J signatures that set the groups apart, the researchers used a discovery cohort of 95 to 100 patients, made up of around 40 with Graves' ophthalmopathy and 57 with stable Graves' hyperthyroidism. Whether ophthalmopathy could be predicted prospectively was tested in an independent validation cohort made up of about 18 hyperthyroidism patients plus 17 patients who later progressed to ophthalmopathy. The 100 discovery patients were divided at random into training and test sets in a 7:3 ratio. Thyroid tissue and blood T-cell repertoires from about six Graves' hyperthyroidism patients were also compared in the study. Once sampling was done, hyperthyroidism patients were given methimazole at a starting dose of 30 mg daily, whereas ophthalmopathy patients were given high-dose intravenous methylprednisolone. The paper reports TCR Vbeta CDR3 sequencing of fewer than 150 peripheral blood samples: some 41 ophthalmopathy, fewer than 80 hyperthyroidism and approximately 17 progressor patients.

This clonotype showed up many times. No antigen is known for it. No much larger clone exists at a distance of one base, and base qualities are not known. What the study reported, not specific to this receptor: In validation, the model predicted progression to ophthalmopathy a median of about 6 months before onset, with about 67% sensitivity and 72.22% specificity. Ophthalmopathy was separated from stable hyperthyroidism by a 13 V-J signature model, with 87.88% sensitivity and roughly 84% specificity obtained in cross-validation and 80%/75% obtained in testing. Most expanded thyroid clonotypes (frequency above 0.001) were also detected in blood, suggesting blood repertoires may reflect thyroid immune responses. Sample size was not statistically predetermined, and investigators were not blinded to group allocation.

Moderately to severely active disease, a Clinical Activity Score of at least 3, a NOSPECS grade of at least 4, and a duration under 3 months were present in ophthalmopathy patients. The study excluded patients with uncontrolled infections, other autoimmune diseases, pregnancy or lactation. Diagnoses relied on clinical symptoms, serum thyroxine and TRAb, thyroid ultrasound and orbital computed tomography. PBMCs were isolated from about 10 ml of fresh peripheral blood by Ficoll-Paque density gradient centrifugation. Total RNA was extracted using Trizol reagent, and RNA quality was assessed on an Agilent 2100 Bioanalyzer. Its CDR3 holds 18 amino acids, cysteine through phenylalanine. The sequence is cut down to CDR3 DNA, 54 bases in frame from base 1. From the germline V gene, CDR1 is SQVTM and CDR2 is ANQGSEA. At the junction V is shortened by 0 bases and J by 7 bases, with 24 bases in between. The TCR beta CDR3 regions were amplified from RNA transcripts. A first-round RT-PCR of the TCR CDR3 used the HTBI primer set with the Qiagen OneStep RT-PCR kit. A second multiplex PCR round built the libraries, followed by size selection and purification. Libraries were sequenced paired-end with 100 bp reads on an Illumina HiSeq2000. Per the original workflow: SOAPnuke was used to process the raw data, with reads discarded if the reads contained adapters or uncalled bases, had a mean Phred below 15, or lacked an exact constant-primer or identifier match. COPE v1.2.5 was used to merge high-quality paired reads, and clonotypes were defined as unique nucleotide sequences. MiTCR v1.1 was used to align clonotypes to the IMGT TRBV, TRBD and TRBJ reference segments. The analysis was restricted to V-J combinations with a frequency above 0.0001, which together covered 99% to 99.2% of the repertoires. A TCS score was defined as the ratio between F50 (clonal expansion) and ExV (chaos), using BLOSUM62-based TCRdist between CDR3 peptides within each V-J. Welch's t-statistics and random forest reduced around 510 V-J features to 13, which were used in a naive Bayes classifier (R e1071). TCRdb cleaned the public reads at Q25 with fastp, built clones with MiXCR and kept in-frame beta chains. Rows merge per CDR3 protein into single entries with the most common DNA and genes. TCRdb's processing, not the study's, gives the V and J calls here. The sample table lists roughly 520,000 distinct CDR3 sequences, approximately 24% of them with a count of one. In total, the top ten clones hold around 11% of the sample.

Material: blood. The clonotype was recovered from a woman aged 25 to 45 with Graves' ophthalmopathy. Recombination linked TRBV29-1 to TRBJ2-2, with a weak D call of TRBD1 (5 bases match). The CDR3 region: CSVEDVAGLRAEGGELFF. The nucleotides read TGCAGCGTTGAAGATGTGGCAGGGTTGAGAGCAGAAGGCGGGGAGCTGTTTTTT.